This T cell receptor (beta chain) came from a study of T and B cells in COVID-19 patients. TRB was amplified from approximately 250-500 ng of blood genomic DNA. Multiplex PCR with BIOMED2 TRB-A/B primer pools amplified TRB rearrangements. From the multiplex PCR reads, TCRdb called clonotypes with MiXCR, one entry per CDR3 protein. The sample holds about 6,400 distinct CDR3 sequences, about a quarter seen once. V was clipped by 5 bases and J by 5 bases; unmatched bases: 7. The CDR3 sequence is 15 residues long. Germline CDR1 and CDR2: SGHTA and FQGNSA. This clonotype was counted only a few times. This chain links TRBV7-2 with TRBJ2-1, with TRBD1 matching 9 bases. The sequence came from a human donor with active COVID-19. The sequencing input was blood. The CDR3 loop is CASSPGGQGHNEQFF. Written as DNA, the CDR3 is TGTGCCAGCAGCCCAGGGGGACAGGGCCACAATGAGCAGTTCTTC.